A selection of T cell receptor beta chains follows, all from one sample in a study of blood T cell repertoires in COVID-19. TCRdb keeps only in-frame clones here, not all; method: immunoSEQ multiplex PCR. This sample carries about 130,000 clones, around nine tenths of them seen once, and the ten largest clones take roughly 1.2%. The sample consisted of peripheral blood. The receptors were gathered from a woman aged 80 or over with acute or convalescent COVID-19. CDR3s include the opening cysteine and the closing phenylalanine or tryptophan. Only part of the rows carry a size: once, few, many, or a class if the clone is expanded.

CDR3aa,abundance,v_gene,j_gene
CASTAGGVSGNTIYF,NA,TRBV25-1,TRBJ1-3
CASSLGVTGELFF,NA,TRBV11-3,TRBJ2-2
CASSLATMMRRSYNEQFF,NA,TRBV7-8,TRBJ2-1
CASSMTGSVGGYTF,NA,TRBV5-1,TRBJ1-2
CASSQEFGGRSNQPQHF,NA,TRBV3-1/TRBV3-2,TRBJ1-5
CASSLAWGGGASDTQYF,NA,TRBV5-1,TRBJ2-3
CASSPDRARNEQYF,few,TRBV18,TRBJ2-7
CSASSRTGGNQPQHF,few,TRBV20-1,TRBJ1-5
CASSFYGTGGGNEQFF,NA,TRBV19,TRBJ2-1
CASSRTLFWAQETQYF,NA,TRBV11-2,TRBJ2-5
CASSYTTRGRHEQYF,NA,TRBV6-5,TRBJ2-7
CASSIGTSGRYEQYF,NA,TRBV19,TRBJ2-7
CALGDSYGYTF,NA,TRBV10-3,TRBJ1-2
CASSRLAGGPGADTQYF,once,TRBV2,TRBJ2-3
CASSQPGRGETQYF,NA,TRBV3-1/TRBV3-2,TRBJ2-5
CASSLGQRNTIYF,NA,TRBV2,TRBJ1-3
CASSLTGRNYGYTF,few,TRBV5-1,TRBJ1-2
CASSQERTGGTEQFF,NA,TRBV3-1/TRBV3-2,TRBJ2-1
CASSEYGSAGRIHF,NA,TRBV25-1,TRBJ1-6
CASSSGALGGDEQYF,NA,TRBV5-6,TRBJ2-7
CASTPGGTNTGELFF,NA,TRBV19,TRBJ2-2
CASSRGLANNEQFF,once,TRBV7-7,TRBJ2-1
CASSPPSGSGETQYF,NA,TRBV9,TRBJ2-5
CASSWRGREGYTF,NA,TRBV12-3/TRBV12-4,TRBJ1-2
CASTNRQNQPQHF,NA,TRBV19,TRBJ1-5
CASSPDTGIYGYTF,NA,TRBV18,TRBJ1-2
CASSLGASNYGYTF,NA,TRBV5-6,TRBJ1-2
CASSRGYIAGNTDTQYF,NA,TRBV7-9,TRBJ2-3
CASSLRQGSQPQHF,NA,TRBV6-2/TRBV6-3,TRBJ1-5
CASSRTANSNQPQHF,NA,TRBV5-6,TRBJ1-5
CASSLAGGIPYEQYF,NA,TRBV5-6,TRBJ2-7
CASSVGTSGSGTYEQYF,NA,TRBV2,TRBJ2-7
CASSLINNEQFF,NA,TRBV12-3/TRBV12-4,TRBJ2-1
CSVVQGSGGGYTF,NA,TRBV29-1,TRBJ1-2
CATRLAGPNYGYTF,NA,TRBV5-4,TRBJ1-2
CASIGWTGAEQYF,NA,TRBV28,TRBJ2-7
CASSKSGTNEKLFF,once,TRBV19,TRBJ1-4
CASSNRLTRQGMRSPLHF,once,TRBV19,TRBJ1-6
CSVQLVAVTQYF,NA,TRBV29-1,TRBJ2-5
CASSYARTGERGNYGYTF,NA,TRBV6-2/TRBV6-3,TRBJ1-2
CASSTGVGGELFF,NA,TRBV7-2,TRBJ2-2
CASSLDGGGLNEQFF,NA,TRBV5-4,TRBJ2-1
CASSLAGTGSYEQYF,NA,TRBV5-1,TRBJ2-7
CASSQGSSYNSPLHF,NA,TRBV4-1,TRBJ1-6
CASSDWANTEAFF,NA,TRBV2,TRBJ1-1
CATSRDHPATNEKLFF,NA,TRBV15,TRBJ1-4
CASSLEGSFNSPLHF,NA,TRBV7-2,TRBJ1-6
CASRTYTDTQYF,NA,TRBV28,TRBJ2-3
CASSYQGADGYTF,NA,TRBV5-1,TRBJ1-2
CASSLGGYADQFF,NA,TRBV5-6,TRBJ2-1